This T cell receptor beta chain was captured by sequencing in a study of monozygotic twins with cystic fibrosis. Some clones are missing from TCRdb's copy, which holds only in-frame ones; the method was immunoSEQ multiplex PCR. This repertoire shows approximately 27,000 clones, 75% to 95% found once; its top ten account for 0.54%. This clone was seen more than once but under ten times. Germline lookup yields CDR1 SGHVS and CDR2 FQNEAQ. Trimming removed 5 bases at V and 3 bases at J, with 10 bases between. This CDR3 is built from 13 residues. This TCR came from a girl aged 2 to 10 with cystic fibrosis. The chain has TRBV7-8 and TRBJ1-1, with D tentatively TRBD1 (5 bases). The source material was blood. The CDR3 spells CASSLQGDTEAFF. The CDR3 region has the DNA TGTGCCAGCAGCCTTCAGGGTGACACTGAAGCTTTCTTT.